This TCR beta chain came from a study of control samples from healthy donors and cancer patients. Method: immunoSEQ multiplex PCR; TCRdb's copy keeps in-frame clones and lacks some. Seen here are 25,000 to 30,000 clones, 75% to 85% observed once, and the top ten hold 6.5% to 8%. Germline assignment: CDR1 SEHNR and CDR2 FQNEAQ (reference sequence). This CDR3 spans 15 amino acids. Trimming removed 5 bases from V and 1 base from J; junction bases left unmatched: 4. J is TRBJ2-7 and V is TRBV7-9; TRBD1 agrees at 11 bases. This clonotype originated in a woman in her sixties with head and neck cancer. What was sequenced was PBMCs. Written as DNA, the CDR3 is TGTGCCAGCAGCCCGGGACAGGGGGATTCCTACGAGCAGTACTTC. Protein product: CASSPGQGDSYEQYF.